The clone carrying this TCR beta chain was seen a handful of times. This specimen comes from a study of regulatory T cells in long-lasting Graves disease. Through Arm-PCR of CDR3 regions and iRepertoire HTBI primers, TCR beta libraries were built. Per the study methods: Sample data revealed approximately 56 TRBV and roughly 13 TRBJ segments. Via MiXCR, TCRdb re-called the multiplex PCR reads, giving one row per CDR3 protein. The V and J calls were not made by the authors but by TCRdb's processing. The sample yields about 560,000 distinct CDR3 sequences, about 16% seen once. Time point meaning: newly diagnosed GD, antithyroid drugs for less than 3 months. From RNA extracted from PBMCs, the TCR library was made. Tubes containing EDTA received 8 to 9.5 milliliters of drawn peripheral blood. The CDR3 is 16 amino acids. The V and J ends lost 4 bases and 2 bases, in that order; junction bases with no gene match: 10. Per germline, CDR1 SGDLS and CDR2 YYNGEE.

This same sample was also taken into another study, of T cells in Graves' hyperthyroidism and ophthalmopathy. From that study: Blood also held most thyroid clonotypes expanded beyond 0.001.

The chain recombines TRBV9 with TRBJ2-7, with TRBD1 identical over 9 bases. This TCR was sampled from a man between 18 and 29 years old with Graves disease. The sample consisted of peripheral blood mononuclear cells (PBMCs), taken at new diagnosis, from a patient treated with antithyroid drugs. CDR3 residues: CASSPRDREGTYEQYF. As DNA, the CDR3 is TGTGCCAGCAGCCCCCGGGACAGGGAAGGGACCTACGAGCAGTACTTC.